What follows are 10 T cell receptor beta chains derived from one specimen sequenced in a study of cytomegalovirus exposure and HLA in healthy donors. Primers for the PCR totalled 60 Vbeta and 13 Jbeta. The method was immunoSEQ multiplex PCR; TCRdb's version includes in-frame clones alone and lacks a portion of them. The repertoire has 200,000 to 250,000 clones, less than 85% of them found once; the top ten carry 0.6% to 0.65%. The sample comprised PBMCs. The receptor set was obtained from a man between 18 and 29 years old in good health and CMV-seronegative.

The V gene is TRBV30, the J gene TRBJ2-2, with TRBD2 as a possible D gene (6 bases). This CDR3 has 13 amino acids. The germline gives CDR1 GTSNPN, CDR2 SVGIG (reference sequence). V was shortened by 4 bases and J by 6 bases, with 12 bases between the two germline ends. CDR3 protein: CAWTRERAGELFF. The CDR3 DNA follows: TGTGCCTGGACCAGGGAGCGGGCCGGGGAGCTGTTTTTT.

The chain uses TRBV7-8 and TRBJ2-7; a weak D match, TRBD2 (5 bases). Between the trimmed V and J ends, which lost 1 base and 3 bases, there was a span of 7 bases. The CDR3 extends over 13 amino acids. Germline CDR1 reads SGHVS; CDR2 reads FQNEAQ. CDR3 sequence: CASSLDGNYEQYF. CDR3 DNA: TGTGCCAGCAGCTTAGACGGGAACTACGAGCAGTACTTC.

The chain recombines TRBV4-1 with TRBJ1-3; no reliable D call. Germline V gene sequence: CDR1 MGHRA, CDR2 YSYEKL. The CDR3 totals 15 residues. V lost 4 bases, J lost 0 bases, and 10 bases lay in between. For the CDR3, the DNA is TGCGCCAGCAGCCCTGAAGAGTACTCTGGAAACACCATATATTTT. As protein: CASSPEEYSGNTIYF.

The chain uses TRBV28 and TRBJ1-5, with unresolved D. V lost 4 bases and J lost 5, with 15 bases in between. Germline lookup yields CDR1 MDHEN and CDR2 SYDVKM. There are 15 residues in the CDR3. The CDR3 loop reads CASSSARREDQPQHF. Here the CDR3 DNA reads TGTGCCAGCAGTTCTGCTAGGAGGGAAGATCAGCCCCAGCATTTT.

J is TRBJ2-5 and V is TRBV27, with D perhaps TRBD2 (7 bases). V shed 7 bases and J shed 1 base, with 10 bases lying between them. The germline V gene encodes CDR1 MNHEY and CDR2 SMNVEV (reference sequence). This CDR3 has 13 amino acids. The CDR3 sequence is CASIGGAQETQYF. The DNA of the CDR3 is TGTGCCAGCATTGGGGGGGCCCAAGAGACCCAGTACTTC.

The gene calls are TRBV2 and TRBJ2-5; TRBD2 aligns across 9 bases. CDR1 and CDR2 (germline): SNHLY, FYNNEI. This CDR3 spans 16 amino acids. V shed 4 bases, J shed 4 bases, and the junction held 10 bases outside the gene matches. The chain's CDR3 is CASSVPLAGTRETQYF. CDR3 DNA sequence: TGTGCCAGCAGTGTGCCCCTAGCGGGGACTAGAGAGACCCAGTACTTC.

The chain joins TRBV19 to TRBJ2-1; TRBD1 might be the D (5 bases). Trimming took 7 bases from V and 0 from J, leaving 13 bases between them. CDR3 length: 15 residues. Germline values: CDR1 LNHDA, CDR2 SQIVND (reference sequence). For the CDR3, the DNA is TGTGCCAGTAAAAGGGGCGGAAGCTCCTACAATGAGCAGTTCTTC. Residues: CASKRGGSSYNEQFF.

The rearrangement links TRBV27 to TRBJ2-5, with 15 bases aligning to TRBD2. The V gene's germline CDR1 is MNHEY and CDR2 SMNVEV (reference sequence). The CDR3 is made up of 16 amino acids. V gave up 5 bases and J gave up 4 bases; unmatched junction bases: 5. The CDR3 DNA follows: TGTGCCAGCAGTGGACTAGCGGGAGGGCCTGGAGAGACCCAGTACTTC. Translating gives CASSGLAGGPGETQYF.

The chain has TRBV5-1 and TRBJ1-2; 8 nucleotides line up with TRBD1. The germline gives CDR1 SGHRS, CDR2 YFSETQ. The V segment lost 6 bases and the J segment 8 bases; nucleotides outside the gene matches: 15. CDR3 length: 15 amino acids. In DNA, the CDR3 is TGCGCCAGCACCCCAGACAGGGGATATCCGAGAGGCTACACCTTC. This encodes CASTPDRGYPRGYTF.

The chain couples TRBV9 to TRBJ1-6; D is ambiguous. With 4 bases removed from V and 7 bases from J, the gap between germline ends came to 9 bases. CDR1 and CDR2 (germline): SGDLS, YYNGEE. The CDR3 extends over 13 amino acids. The CDR3, as DNA: TGTGCCAGCAGCCCTCGGGAAAATTCACCCCTCCACTTT. Residues: CASSPRENSPLHF.